The rows below give T cell receptor beta chains drawn from one sample of a study of graft-versus-host responses after intestinal transplantation. Generated by immunoSEQ multiplex PCR, the TCRdb table keeps only in-frame clones and is missing some. Of more than 85,000 clones in the sample, about 90% are singletons; the top ten hold around 0.067%. These receptors are not linked to any known antigen. Sample: unstimulated CD8+ T cells sorted from spleen or lymph node cells, taken before transplant. These receptor sequences come from a human donor who was the organ donor for an intestinal transplant. Both conserved end residues are part of each CDR3. The D gene is left open where the match is weak. Clone size is not always given. Where it is, it says once, few, many or a class for expanded clones.

V gene	clone size	D gene	CDR3 length	J gene	CDR3 protein	CDR3 DNA
TRBV18	.	.	13	TRBJ1-2	CASFSSGNYGYTF	TGTGCCAGCTTTTCTTCAGGGAACTATGGCTACACCTTC
TRBV19	once	TRBD2	15	TRBJ2-7	CASSPGLAGGYEQYF	TGTGCCAGTAGCCCGGGACTAGCGGGAGGTTACGAGCAGTACTTC
TRBV4-1	few	.	16	TRBJ2-1	CASSHQLQLSYNEQFF	TGCGCCAGCAGCCACCAACTTCAACTCTCCTACAATGAGCAGTTCTTC
TRBV7-9	.	.	15	TRBJ1-2	CASSPGVGANYGYTF	TGTGCCAGCAGCCCAGGGGTTGGGGCTAACTATGGCTACACCTTC
TRBV5-4	.	TRBD1	14	TRBJ2-7	CASSLPGQSFEQYF	TGTGCCAGCAGCCTCCCGGGACAGAGCTTCGAGCAGTACTTC
TRBV30	.	.	12	TRBJ1-2	CACEGGYYGYTF	TGTGCCTGCGAGGGGGGGTACTATGGCTACACCTTC
TRBV28	.	TRBD1	20	TRBJ1-5	CASSLPKISEATGGRQPQHF	TGTGCCAGCAGTTTACCGAAGATAAGTGAAGCGACAGGGGGAAGGCAGCCCCAGCATTTT
TRBV11-3	.	.	14	TRBJ1-1	CASSLESRNTEAFF	TGTGCCAGCAGCTTAGAATCCCGGAACACTGAAGCTTTCTTT
TRBV10-3	.	.	15	TRBJ1-1	CAISLSQQGGTEAFF	TGTGCCATCAGCCTTAGCCAGCAGGGAGGGACTGAAGCTTTCTTT
TRBV9	.	.	13	TRBJ1-1	CASSVEGSSEAFF	TGTGCCAGCAGCGTAGAGGGGTCTTCTGAAGCTTTCTTT
TRBV5-4	.	TRBD1	15	TRBJ2-7	CASSSGTGNPYEQYF	TGTGCCAGCAGCTCCGGGACAGGGAACCCCTACGAGCAGTACTTC
TRBV14	.	.	14	TRBJ2-2	CASSRLGVSGELFF	TGTGCCAGCAGCCGTTTAGGGGTGTCCGGGGAGCTGTTTTTT
TRBV15	.	TRBD1	14	TRBJ2-7	CATRGTGDSYEQYF	TGTGCCACCAGGGGCACAGGGGACTCCTACGAGCAGTACTTC
TRBV28	.	.	13	TRBJ2-5	CASSSLSQETQYF	TGTGCCAGCAGTTCCCTCAGCCAAGAGACCCAGTACTTC
TRBV29-1	.	.	15	TRBJ1-1	CSVLFPGDVGTEAFF	TGCAGCGTTTTGTTCCCAGGGGATGTCGGCACTGAAGCTTTCTTT
TRBV19	.	.	14	TRBJ1-2	CASSILGVWDGYTF	TGTGCCAGTAGTATATTGGGAGTCTGGGATGGCTACACCTTC
TRBV6-1	.	TRBD1	15	TRBJ1-5	CASSERGTGLVAQHF	TGTGCCAGCAGTGAAAGGGGGACAGGGCTAGTAGCCCAGCATTTT
TRBV5-1	.	.	16	TRBJ1-2	CASSLGWAGKYYGYTF	TGCGCCAGCAGCTTGGGTTGGGCAGGAAAATACTATGGCTACACCTTC
TRBV5-1	.	TRBD2	15	TRBJ2-7	CASRDTGGGSYEQYF	TGCGCCAGCAGGGACACGGGCGGGGGCTCCTACGAGCAGTACTTC
TRBV9	.	.	14	TRBJ2-7	CASSVGSDSYEQYF	TGTGCCAGCAGCGTCGGGTCGGACAGCTACGAGCAGTACTTC
TRBV6-1	.	.	17	TRBJ2-5	CASSVVGGTGIQETQYF	TGTGCCAGCAGTGTCGTAGGTGGGACTGGGATACAAGAGACCCAGTACTTC
TRBV2	.	.	16	TRBJ2-7	CASSEEWDTNSYEQYF	TGTGCCAGCAGTGAAGAGTGGGACACCAACTCCTACGAGCAGTACTTC
TRBV29-1	.	TRBD2	18	TRBJ2-1	CSAYYPGLAGGSYNEQFF	TGCAGCGCGTACTATCCGGGACTAGCGGGGGGCTCCTACAATGAGCAGTTCTTC
TRBV6-5	.	TRBD2	14	TRBJ2-4	CASSYGGEFSDQYF	TGTGCCAGCAGTTACGGGGGGGAGTTCTCCGATCAGTACTTC
TRBV6-6	.	TRBD1	13	TRBJ1-1	CASLGQGPPEAFF	TGTGCCAGCCTCGGACAGGGCCCTCCTGAAGCTTTCTTT
TRBV12-5	.	TRBD2	15	TRBJ2-1	CATHLAGPDYNEQFF	TGTGCCACTCACTTAGCGGGTCCCGACTACAATGAGCAGTTCTTC
TRBV27	.	TRBD2	16	TRBJ2-2	CASRIWGGRYTGELFF	TGTGCCAGCAGGATATGGGGCGGGAGGTACACCGGGGAGCTGTTTTTT
TRBV6-5	.	TRBD1	13	TRBJ1-2	CASRGTGLGGYTF	TGTGCCAGCAGAGGGACAGGGTTAGGCGGCTACACCTTC
TRBV5-6	once	.	14	TRBJ2-5	CASSGPGVLETQYF	TGTGCCAGCAGCGGTCCCGGGGTTTTGGAGACCCAGTACTTC
TRBV30	.	TRBD1	14	TRBJ2-7	CACTDRERTYEQYF	TGTGCCTGTACGGACAGGGAGAGAACCTACGAGCAGTACTTC
TRBV14	few	TRBD2	22	TRBJ2-1	CASSQDGVIRTAGGGVYNEQFF	TGTGCCAGCAGCCAAGACGGCGTAATCCGCACGGCGGGAGGGGGGGTTTACAATGAGCAGTTCTTC
TRBV6-1	.	TRBD2	17	TRBJ2-4	CASSEARGSGRWYIQYF	TGTGCCAGCAGTGAAGCGCGAGGTAGCGGGAGGTGGTACATTCAGTACTTC
TRBV27	few	.	11	TRBJ2-7	CASSFSDEQYF	TGTGCCAGCAGTTTTTCGGACGAGCAGTACTTC
TRBV30	few	.	13	TRBJ2-7	CAWTRDSTYEQYF	TGTGCCTGGACGCGGGACTCCACCTACGAGCAGTACTTC
TRBV29-1	.	.	14	TRBJ1-4	CSVEVAGINEKLFF	TGCAGCGTTGAGGTGGCAGGGATAAATGAAAAACTGTTTTTT
TRBV9	.	TRBD1	10	TRBJ2-1	CASQGDEQFF	TGTGCCAGCCAGGGGGATGAGCAGTTCTTC
TRBV5-5	once	.	16	TRBJ2-1	CASSRTKLGSYNEQFF	TGTGCCAGCAGCCGAACAAAACTAGGCTCCTACAATGAGCAGTTCTTC
TRBV11-2	.	TRBD1	16	TRBJ1-4	CASSFRDSLPNEKLFF	TGTGCCAGCAGCTTCCGGGACAGCCTTCCTAATGAAAAACTGTTTTTT
TRBV7-9	.	.	16	TRBJ1-1	CASSFLTIGENTEAFF	TGTGCCAGCAGCTTTCTTACGATAGGGGAGAACACTGAAGCTTTCTTT
TRBV9	.	.	17	TRBJ2-5	CASSAPPIAVDQETQYF	TGTGCCAGCAGCGCGCCCCCGATAGCGGTAGACCAAGAGACCCAGTACTTC
TRBV13	once	.	17	TRBJ2-2	CASSLEGDGRLLGELFF	TGTGCCAGCAGCTTAGAGGGGGACGGACGCCTCCTCGGGGAGCTGTTTTTT
TRBV10-3	.	.	13	TRBJ1-1	CAIGGRGRTEAFF	TGTGCCATCGGGGGCAGGGGTAGAACTGAAGCTTTCTTT
TRBV5-1	.	.	17	TRBJ2-7	CASSLDSIMDTTYEQYF	TGCGCCAGCAGCTTGGATTCGATAATGGACACCACCTACGAGCAGTACTTC
TRBV27	.	TRBD2	17	TRBJ2-3	CASTSLADVTSTDTQYF	TGTGCCAGCACAAGCCTAGCGGACGTGACTAGCACAGATACGCAGTATTTT
TRBV7-2	.	TRBD2	17	TRBJ2-3	CASSLGLAGMISDTQYF	TGTGCCAGCAGCCTCGGACTAGCGGGGATGATTTCAGATACGCAGTATTTT
TRBV6-4	.	.	13	TRBJ1-1	CASVGREGTEAFF	TGTGCCAGCGTCGGCCGCGAGGGTACTGAAGCTTTCTTT